This TCR beta chain was observed in a study of OX40 agonist ivuxolimab in advanced cancers. The method was immunoSEQ multiplex PCR; TCRdb's version includes in-frame clones alone and lacks a portion of them. The sample records approximately 70,000 clones, 75% to 95% being singletons. This sequence was found in an adult with an advanced solid tumor such as melanoma, head and neck, liver or kidney cancer. The starting material was CD4+ or CD8+ T cells sorted from blood, obtained in a trial of the OX40 agonist ivuxolimab.

CDR3 sequence: CASSTLGGAYEQYF. DNA for the CDR3: TGTGCCAGCAGTACCCTGGGGGGTGCCTACGAGCAGTACTTC. The V gene is TRBV27, the J gene TRBJ2-7; possibly TRBD2 for D (6 bases). Trimming stripped 5 bases from V and 2 bases from J, with 13 bases between. This CDR3 is 14 amino acids long. The germline V gene has CDR1 MNHEY and CDR2 SMNVEV (reference sequence).